The 10 T cell receptor beta chains in this list originate from one sample, sequenced in a study of low-dose radiotherapy and immunotherapy resistance in tumors. With TRAV- and TRBV-specific primers, first-strand cDNA was made, covering the alpha and beta chains. Both a constant-region primer and a V-primer adapter served to amplify TCRs across 15 to 25 PCR cycles. TCRdb redid the calling of the reads with MiXCR, one entry per CDR3 protein. Among tens of thousands of distinct CDR3 sequences listed, just under 9.5% were seen once. The time point denotes: before trial treatment. The source was PBMCs, collected before treatment. These TCRs come from a male donor with prostate cancer.

In the case of this clonotype: A far larger clone is just one base off, so this is likely a read error. This sequence joins TRBV7-2 and TRBJ2-5; 9 bases map to TRBD2. V shed 4 bases and J 11 bases; nucleotides not matched to a gene: 17. CDR3 length equals 16 residues. Germline CDR1 reads SGHTA; CDR2 reads FQGNSA. The CDR3 nucleotides are TGTGCCAGCAGCTCCCGCATGGCGGGAGGGCGGTATGAGCAGTACTTC. This encodes CASSSRMAGGRYEQYF.

Ten or more counts support this clonotype. CDR3 region: CSAKSASGSYNEQFF. CDR3 nucleotides: TGCAGTGCCAAGTCGGCTAGCGGCTCCTACAATGAGCAGTTCTTC. The V and J genes are TRBV20-1 and TRBJ2-1, with 7 nucleotides matching TRBD2. Germline CDR1 and CDR2: DFQATT and SNEGSKA (reference sequence). CDR3 size: 15 residues. Unmatched junction bases numbered 8, after V lost 6 bases and J lost 0 bases.

There are many counts of this clonotype. The chain employs TRBV6-1 and TRBJ2-7; 10 nucleotides match TRBD2. J was trimmed by 3 bases and V by 7 bases; bases with no gene match: 9. The V gene's germline CDR1 is MNHNS and CDR2 SASEGT. The CDR3 covers 15 residues. The CDR3 nucleotides read TGTGCCAGCACCGCCAGGCTAGCGGGAGTCTACGAGCAGTACTTC. It yields the protein CASTARLAGVYEQYF.

This clonotype has at least ten counts. The V call is TRBV6-5, the J call TRBJ1-1; a possible D gene is TRBD1 (5 bases). This CDR3 has 16 residues. CDR1 is MNHEY and CDR2 is SVGAGI in the germline V gene. Trimming removed 0 bases at V and 1 base at J, with 12 bases between. The chain's CDR3 is CASSYSPGSGNTEAFF. CDR3 nucleotide sequence: TGTGCCAGCAGTTACTCCCCAGGGAGCGGGAACACTGAAGCTTTCTTT.

This clonotype occurred many times. This chain uses TRBV6-2 or TRBV6-3 with TRBJ2-1, with TRBD2 as a possible D gene (5 bases). V lost 6 bases, J lost 1 base, and 13 bases lay in between. This CDR3 region has 15 residues. Germline CDR1 MNHEY, CDR2 SVGEGT. The CDR3 DNA reads TGTGCCAGCAGCAACCTACCGGGGTCCTACAATGAGCAGTTCTTC. Amino acid sequence: CASSNLPGSYNEQFF.

This clonotype was seen ten or more times. V and J are TRBV20-1 and TRBJ1-1, with D unresolved. The CDR3 contains 11 residues. Per the germline V gene, CDR1 is DFQATT and CDR2 is SNEGSKA (reference sequence). Trimming removed 3 bases from V and 10 bases from J, with 12 bases in between. CDR3 amino acids: CSASKRSAAFF. Written as DNA, the CDR3 is TGCAGTGCTAGTAAGAGAAGTGCAGCTTTCTTT.

This clonotype was counted at least ten times. The J gene is TRBJ2-7, the V gene TRBV6-5; TRBD1 aligns across 9 bases. The CDR3 contains 15 residues. CDR1 is MNHEY and CDR2 is SVGAGI in the germline V gene. V was pared by 6 bases and J by 2 bases, with 8 bases of the junction left unmatched. The CDR3 spells CASRTYTGGPYEQYF. The CDR3, as DNA: TGTGCCAGCAGGACTTATACAGGGGGCCCCTACGAGCAGTACTTC.

This clonotype was found many times. The chain recombines TRBV28 with TRBJ2-7; D may be TRBD1 (6 bases). The CDR3 extends over 12 amino acids. Trimming stripped 2 bases from V and 6 bases from J, with 8 bases between. CDR1 is MDHEN and CDR2 is SYDVKM in the germline V gene. The CDR3: CASSLDRREQYF. CDR3 nucleotide sequence: TGTGCCAGCAGTTTAGACAGGCGCGAGCAGTACTTC.

This clonotype was observed many times. The chain links TRBV7-3 to TRBJ2-1, with TRBD2 matching over 8 bases. The junction had 7 bases not matched to a gene; V was cut back by 5 bases and J by 1 base. The CDR3 loop spans 16 amino acids. Germline values: CDR1 SGHTA, CDR2 FQGTGA. This CDR3 is CASSPYSGTSYNEQFF. CDR3 DNA: TGTGCCAGCAGCCCGTATAGCGGGACTTCCTACAATGAGCAGTTCTTC.

This clonotype has ten or more counts. The chain uses TRBV2 and TRBJ2-3, with 8 bases aligning to TRBD2. V shed 2 bases, J shed 6 bases, and the junction held 7 bases outside the gene matches. CDR3 size: 15 residues. The germline V gene encodes CDR1 SNHLY and CDR2 FYNNEI. This chain's CDR3 is CASSEPRTSSDTQYF. The CDR3, as DNA: TGTGCCAGCAGTGAACCCCGGACTAGCTCGGATACGCAGTATTTT.